The next 29 T cell receptor beta chains were all read from a single sample in a study of shared clonotypes between healthy human individuals. Clones were read by immunoSEQ multiplex PCR, and TCRdb kept only the in-frame ones, dropping some. The sample lists about 2 million clones, 90% to 95% occurring once. Input material: naive CD4+ T cells sorted from blood. Subset reported: CD45RA+ positively selected. All receptors derive from a man between 18 and 29 years old in good health.

The chain recombines TRBV18 with TRBJ2-3; 11 bases agree with TRBD2. Trimming took 6 bases from V and 4 from J; bases not matched to a gene: 6. CDR1 is KGHSH, CDR2 LQKENI, per germline. The CDR3 runs to 15 residues. The CDR3 nucleotides read TGTGCCAGCTCCCTGACTAGCGGGGTATCAGATACGCAGTATTTT. This translates into CASSLTSGVSDTQYF. Using reference TRBV18 and TRBJ2-3 for the parts outside the CDR3, the full variable domain is NAGVMQNPRHLVRRRGQEARLRCSPMKGHSHVYWYRQLPEEGLKFMVYLQKENIIDESGMPKERFSAEFPKEGPSILRIQQVVRGDSAAYFCASSLTSGVSDTQYFGPGTRLTVL.

Notes on this clone: A much more abundant neighbour one base away suggests this may be a read error. Other DNA sequences in this sample translate to the same CDR3. CDR3 coding DNA: TGTGCCAGCAGCTTAGCCGGGATCTATGGCTACACCTTC. It is translated as CASSLAGIYGYTF. The V gene is TRBV7-2, the J gene TRBJ1-2, with D hard to call. This CDR3 contains 13 residues. Germline V lookup: CDR1 SGHTA, CDR2 FQGNSA. V was trimmed by 0 bases and J by 4 bases, leaving 6 bases between them.

As regards this clone: In the same sample, other DNA sequences code for this CDR3. The gene calls are TRBV6-1 and TRBJ1-5; D is perhaps TRBD1 (5 bases). Per germline, CDR1 MNHNS and CDR2 SASEGT. CDR3 size: 14 residues. V lost 0 bases to trimming and J lost 4 bases, with 7 bases between them. The CDR3 reads CASSEARGNQPQHF. Here the CDR3 DNA reads TGTGCCAGCAGTGAAGCAAGGGGTAATCAGCCCCAGCATTTT.

On this clone: This clone may be a read error of a much larger clone one base away. The J gene is TRBJ2-7, the V gene TRBV11-3; weak D call: TRBD2 (6 bases). The CDR3 totals 13 residues. Germline V gene lookup returns CDR1 SGHNT and CDR2 YENEEA. The CDR3 DNA reads as TGTGCCGGCAGCTTAGGAGGGAACTACGAGCAGTACTTC. This sequence encodes CAGSLGGNYEQYF.

Of note for this clone: This CDR3 is also generated by other DNA sequences in the sample. The V gene is TRBV5-1, the J gene TRBJ1-6; D uncertain. The V gene lost 1 base and the J gene lost 7 bases, with 6 bases spanning the gap. Germline CDR1 is SGHRS and CDR2 is YFSETQ. The CDR3 is made up of 13 amino acids. CDR3 protein: CASSLSGNSPLHF. Written as DNA, the CDR3 is TGCGCCAGCAGCTTGTCAGGCAATTCACCCCTCCACTTT. Variable domain in full (rest from reference TRBV5-1 and TRBJ1-6): KAGVTQTPRYLIKTRGQQVTLSCSPISGHRSVSWYQQTPGQGLQFLFEYFSETQRNKGNFPGRFSGRQFSNSRSEMNVSTLELGDSALYLCASSLSGNSPLHFGNGTRLTVT.

V is TRBV7-2 and J is TRBJ2-3; D gene uncertain. The CDR3 consists of 14 residues. The germline V gene encodes CDR1 SGHTA and CDR2 FQGNSA. The V and J ends lost 2 bases and 0 bases respectively, with 6 bases between them. The DNA of the CDR3 is TGTGCCAGCAGCTTATGGGCTAGCACAGATACGCAGTATTTT. This codes for CASSLWASTDTQYF. Based on the CDR3 plus reference TRBV7-2 and TRBJ2-3, the full variable domain is GAGVSQSPSNKVTEKGKDVELRCDPISGHTALYWYRQSLGQGLEFLIYFQGNSAPDKSGLPSDRFSAERTGGSVSTLTIQRTQQEDSAVYLCASSLWASTDTQYFGPGTRLTVL.

The chain couples TRBV11-2 to TRBJ2-3; a weak D match, TRBD2 (6 bases). Deletions cut 5 bases from V and 3 bases from J, with 27 bases between. This CDR3 is 19 amino acids long. CDR1 SGHAT and CDR2 FQNNGV come from the germline V gene. CDR3 loop: CASSQPLASALLSTDTQYF. CDR3 nucleotides: TGTGCCAGCAGCCAACCCCTGGCTAGCGCGCTCCTATCGACAGATACGCAGTATTTT.

This clone was observed a few times. Other DNA sequences within the sample encode an identical CDR3. The V gene is TRBV7-3, the J gene TRBJ2-5, with 7 bases identical to TRBD1. The CDR3 has 13 amino acids. Trimming at V came to 5 bases and at J to 2 bases, leaving 2 bases not matched to a gene. CDR1 is SGHTA and CDR2 is FQGTGA in the germline V gene. CDR3 sequence reads: CASSRGQQETQYF. For the CDR3, the DNA is TGTGCCAGCAGCAGGGGACAGCAAGAGACCCAGTACTTC. Full variable domain (rest looked up from reference TRBV7-3 and TRBJ2-5): GAGVSQTPSNKVTEKGKYVELRCDPISGHTALYWYRQSLGQGPEFLIYFQGTGAADDSGLPNDRFFAVRPEGSVSTLKIQRTERGDSAVYLCASSRGQQETQYFGPGTRLLVL.

The V and J genes are TRBV2 and TRBJ2-1; D is undetermined. There are 15 residues in the CDR3. V shed 2 bases and J shed 2 bases, with 10 bases lying between them. The V gene's germline CDR1 is SNHLY and CDR2 FYNNEI. The CDR3 DNA reads TGTGCCAGCAGTGAACAAGGGAACACCTACAATGAGCAGTTCTTC. Its protein product is CASSEQGNTYNEQFF.

The CDR3 DNA reads as TGCGCCAGCAGTGAGTCAGTGGGGTCCGAGCAGTACTTC. Amino acids: CASSESVGSEQYF. The chain carries TRBV10-1 and TRBJ2-7; D is uncertain. V was shortened by 0 bases and J by 6 bases, with 9 bases between the two germline ends. This CDR3 region has 13 residues. Germline values: CDR1 WNHNN, CDR2 SYGVQD (reference sequence).

The chain links TRBV29-1 to TRBJ2-3, with 7 bases matching TRBD1. Germline assignment: CDR1 SQVTM and CDR2 ANQGSEA. The junction had 7 bases not matched to a gene; V was cut back by 4 bases and J by 0 bases. The CDR3 sequence is 15 residues long. Written as DNA, the CDR3 is TGCAGCGTTGCCGGGACAGCTTCTAGCACAGATACGCAGTATTTT. Amino acid sequence: CSVAGTASSTDTQYF.

Regarding this clone: The sample contains more than one DNA sequence encoding this CDR3. The J gene is TRBJ1-1, the V gene TRBV5-1, with D possibly being TRBD1 (5 bases). In germline, CDR1 is SGHRS, CDR2 YFSETQ. The CDR3 runs 13 residues. V was pared by 5 bases and J by 1 base, with 9 bases between. The CDR3, as DNA: TGCGCCAGCAGTTCCACAGGGAACACTGAAGCTTTCTTT. Translation gives CASSSTGNTEAFF.

V is TRBV4-3 and J is TRBJ2-7; D ambiguous. The CDR3 sequence is 13 residues long. V was cut by 0 bases and J by 7 bases, with 10 bases left in between. Germline lookup yields CDR1 LGHNA and CDR2 YSLEER. The CDR3 DNA reads TGCGCCAGCAGCCAAGAAGTGGGTCTGGAGCAGTACTTC. Protein product: CASSQEVGLEQYF.

The rearrangement uses TRBV10-3 and TRBJ2-3; 8 nucleotides line up with TRBD2. The J segment lost 3 bases and the V segment lost 10 bases, leaving 6 bases of the junction unmatched. The CDR3 runs 13 residues. Germline CDR1 is ENHRY and CDR2 is SYGVKD. The CDR3 reads CATHAGGTDTQYF. CDR3 nucleotides: TGTGCCACGCATGCGGGGGGTACAGATACGCAGTATTTT.

The chain employs TRBV6-5 and TRBJ2-3; TRBD2 aligns across 7 bases. V lost 5 bases, J lost 9 bases, and 14 bases stayed unmatched. This CDR3 contains 15 residues. Germline CDR1 MNHEY, CDR2 SVGAGI. DNA for the CDR3: TGTGCCAGCAGTCGTGAAGAAGCGGGACCACAAACGCAGTATTTT. Its translation is CASSREEAGPQTQYF.

The rearrangement links TRBV12-5 to TRBJ2-7; 9 bases fit TRBD1. Germline-derived CDR1 and CDR2 are LGHNT and FRNRAP. The CDR3 has 18 residues. V was pared by 0 bases and J by 2 bases, with 11 bases of the junction left unmatched. CDR3 loop: CASGLVLSDRGSPYEQYF. DNA of the CDR3: TGTGCTAGTGGTTTGGTACTCTCGGACAGGGGAAGCCCCTACGAGCAGTACTTC.

V gene TRBV5-1 combines with J gene TRBJ2-1; unclear D gene. The CDR3 runs 11 residues. The germline V and J ends were trimmed by 4 bases and 8 bases, with 7 bases remaining between them. Germline V lookup: CDR1 SGHRS, CDR2 YFSETQ. DNA of the CDR3: TGCGCCAGCAGCCTGAGTTATGAGCAGTTCTTC. This translates into CASSLSYEQFF.

The V gene is TRBV6-6, the J gene TRBJ2-2, with 11 positions matching TRBD1. The CDR3 is 16 residues long. CDR1 and CDR2 (germline): MNHNY, SVGAGI (reference sequence). Losses at the gene ends were 7 bases for V and 7 bases for J; bases not matched to a gene: 11. This CDR3 is CASTVGQGAIGGELFF. CDR3 sequence (DNA): TGTGCCAGCACCGTCGGACAGGGGGCGATCGGCGGGGAGCTGTTTTTT.

The chain is built from TRBV7-2 and TRBJ2-3; D is uncertain. Trimming removed 3 bases at V and 1 base at J, with 14 bases between. Germline values: CDR1 SGHTA, CDR2 FQGNSA. CDR3 size: 16 residues. The CDR3 DNA is TGTGCCAGCAGCTTCGATGGGTATGTTGGCACAGATACGCAGTATTTT. It yields the protein CASSFDGYVGTDTQYF.

The gene calls are TRBV27 and TRBJ2-1; D not certain. The CDR3 totals 14 residues. Deletions cut 2 bases from V and 6 bases from J, with 11 bases between. Germline V gene sequence: CDR1 MNHEY, CDR2 SMNVEV (reference sequence). DNA of the CDR3: TGTGCCAGCAGTTTAGGTGGTACCGTCAATGAGCAGTTCTTC. Its translation is CASSLGGTVNEQFF.

V and J are TRBV6-7 and TRBJ2-7; D may be TRBD1 (6 bases). TRBV6-7 is assigned to the ORF class and has an uncertain function. The length of the CDR3 is 15 residues. V was cut by 10 bases and J by 1 base, with 20 bases left in between. The CDR3 sequence is CANYDWTEPSYEQYF. CDR3 coding DNA: TGTGCCAACTACGACTGGACAGAACCTTCCTACGAGCAGTACTTC.

The chain's CDR3 is CSVRDRDIMNTEAFF. Here the CDR3 DNA reads TGCAGCGTTAGGGACAGGGATATTATGAACACTGAAGCTTTCTTT. This chain uses TRBV29-1 with TRBJ1-1; TRBD1 aligns across 9 bases. The CDR3 consists of 15 residues. Germline V gene lookup returns CDR1 SQVTM and CDR2 ANQGSEA. V gave up 5 bases and J gave up 0 bases; unmatched junction bases: 7.

CDR3 in DNA: TGTGCCAGCAGCTTCGGCCTCAGAAATGAAAAACTGTTTTTT. Translated: CASSFGLRNEKLFF. The genes are TRBV7-9 and TRBJ1-4; D unclear. CDR1 is SEHNR, CDR2 FQNEAQ, per germline (reference sequence). The CDR3 consists of 14 residues. Trimming removed 3 bases from V and 5 bases from J, with 10 bases in between.

This rearrangement joins TRBV2 to TRBJ2-7; maybe TRBD2 (6 bases). The CDR3 extends over 15 amino acids. Germline CDR1 SNHLY, CDR2 FYNNEI. V lost 1 base and J 2 bases, leaving 12 bases between the germline ends. The CDR3 coding sequence is TGTGCCAGCAGTGAAGGTGATAGCGGAACCTACGAGCAGTACTTC. It specifies CASSEGDSGTYEQYF.

As to this clone: This sample includes further DNA sequences coding for the same CDR3. The chain carries TRBV7-9 and TRBJ1-2; no firm D call. The CDR3 contains 14 residues. The ends were cut back, 1 base at V and 2 bases at J, with 8 bases in the middle. Germline V gene sequence: CDR1 SEHNR, CDR2 FQNEAQ (reference sequence). CDR3: CASSLGGQNYGYTF. In DNA, the CDR3 is TGTGCCAGCAGCTTAGGCGGGCAGAACTATGGCTACACCTTC.

CDR3 protein: CASSPRRTSPYEQYF. The CDR3 DNA follows: TGTGCCAGCTCACCTCGAAGGACTAGCCCATACGAGCAGTACTTC. This chain links TRBV18 with TRBJ2-7; 8 bases align to TRBD2. Trimming at V came to 3 bases and at J to 4 bases, leaving 8 bases not matched to a gene. The CDR3 runs to 15 residues. Germline V lookup: CDR1 KGHSH, CDR2 LQKENI. Full variable domain (remainder filled in from reference TRBV18 and TRBJ2-7): NAGVMQNPRHLVRRRGQEARLRCSPMKGHSHVYWYRQLPEEGLKFMVYLQKENIIDESGMPKERFSAEFPKEGPSILRIQQVVRGDSAAYFCASSPRRTSPYEQYFGPGTRLTVT.

For the CDR3, the DNA is TGTGCCAGTAGTATAAATGGAGGGGTAAAAGGTGAAAAACTGTTTTTT. Protein product: CASSINGGVKGEKLFF. This rearrangement joins TRBV19 to TRBJ1-4, with a weak D call TRBD1 (5 bases). The CDR3 length is 16 residues. Between the trimmed V and J ends, which lost 2 bases and 7 bases, there was a span of 17 bases. The germline V gene encodes CDR1 LNHDA and CDR2 SQIVND (reference sequence).

In nucleotides, the CDR3 is TGTGCCAGCAGTTTGACTCCATCTTACGAAAACATTCAGTACTTC. Protein product: CASSLTPSYENIQYF. The chain combines TRBV5-6 with TRBJ2-4; D ambiguous. Per germline, CDR1 SGHDT and CDR2 YYEEEE. The CDR3 sequence is 15 residues long. The V end lost 5 bases, the J end lost 5 bases, and 17 bases lay between the germline ends.

The chain joins TRBV7-2 to TRBJ2-5; possibly TRBD2 for D (6 bases). The germline CDR1 and CDR2 sequences are SGHTA and FQGNSA. Trimming removed 6 bases from V and 2 bases from J, with 10 bases in between. The CDR3 spans 13 residues. In nucleotides, the CDR3 is TGTGCCAGCAGTCGCGGGGATCAAGAGACCCAGTACTTC. Translating it yields CASSRGDQETQYF.